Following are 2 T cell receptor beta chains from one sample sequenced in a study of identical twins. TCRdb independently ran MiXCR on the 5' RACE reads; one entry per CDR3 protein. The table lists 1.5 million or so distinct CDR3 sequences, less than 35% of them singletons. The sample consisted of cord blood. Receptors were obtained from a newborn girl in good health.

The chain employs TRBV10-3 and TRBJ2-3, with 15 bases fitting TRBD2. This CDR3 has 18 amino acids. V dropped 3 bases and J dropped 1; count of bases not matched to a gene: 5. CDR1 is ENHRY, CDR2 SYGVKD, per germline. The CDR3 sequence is CAISERGLAGGGTDTQYF. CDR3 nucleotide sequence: TGTGCCATCAGTGAAAGGGGACTAGCGGGAGGAGGCACAGATACGCAGTATTTT.

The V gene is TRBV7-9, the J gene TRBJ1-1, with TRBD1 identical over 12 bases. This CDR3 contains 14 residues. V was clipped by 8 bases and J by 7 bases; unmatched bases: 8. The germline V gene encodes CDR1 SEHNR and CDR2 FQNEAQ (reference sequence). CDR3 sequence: CASLRDRGRSEAFF. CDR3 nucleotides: TGTGCCAGCTTAAGGGACAGGGGGCGAAGTGAAGCTTTCTTT.